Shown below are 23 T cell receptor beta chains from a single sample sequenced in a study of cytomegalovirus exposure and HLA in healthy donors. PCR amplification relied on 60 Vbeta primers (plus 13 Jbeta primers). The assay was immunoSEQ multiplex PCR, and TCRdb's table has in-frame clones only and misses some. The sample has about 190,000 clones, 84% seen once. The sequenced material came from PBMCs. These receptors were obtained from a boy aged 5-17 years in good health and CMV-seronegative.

CDR3 residues: CATSRDQKRSANTGELFF. The DNA for the CDR3 is TGTGCCACCAGCAGAGATCAAAAGAGGAGTGCGAACACCGGGGAGCTGTTTTTT. This sequence joins TRBV15 and TRBJ2-2; D uncertain. The V end was cut by 0 bases, the J end by 0 bases, with 14 bases between. CDR1 and CDR2 (germline): LNHNV, YYDKDF (reference sequence). The CDR3 is 18 amino acids. Using reference TRBV15 and TRBJ2-2 for the parts outside the CDR3, the full variable domain is DAMVIQNPRYQVTQFGKPVTLSCSQTLNHNVMYWYQQKSSQAPKLLFHYYDKDFNNEADTPDNFQSRRPNTSFCFLDIRSPGLGDTAMYLCATSRDQKRSANTGELFFGEGSRLTVL.

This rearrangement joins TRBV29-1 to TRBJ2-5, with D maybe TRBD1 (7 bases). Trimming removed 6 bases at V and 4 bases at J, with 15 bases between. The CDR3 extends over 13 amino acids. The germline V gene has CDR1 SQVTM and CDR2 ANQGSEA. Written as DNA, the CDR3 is TGCAGCGTGGAGGGGGCAGCTTCAGAGACCCAGTACTTC. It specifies CSVEGAASETQYF.

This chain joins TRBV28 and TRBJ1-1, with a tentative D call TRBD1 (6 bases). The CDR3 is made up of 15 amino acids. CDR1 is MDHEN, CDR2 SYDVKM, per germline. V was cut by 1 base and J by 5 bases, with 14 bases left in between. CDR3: CASSLSGHQGTEAFF. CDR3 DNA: TGTGCCAGCAGTTTATCGGGGCACCAGGGGACTGAAGCTTTCTTT.

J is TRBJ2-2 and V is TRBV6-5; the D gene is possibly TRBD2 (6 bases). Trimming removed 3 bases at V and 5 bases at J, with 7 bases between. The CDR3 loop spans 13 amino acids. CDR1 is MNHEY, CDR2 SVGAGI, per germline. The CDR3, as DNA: TGTGCCAGCAGTTATGGAGGGACCGGGGAGCTGTTTTTT. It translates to CASSYGGTGELFF.

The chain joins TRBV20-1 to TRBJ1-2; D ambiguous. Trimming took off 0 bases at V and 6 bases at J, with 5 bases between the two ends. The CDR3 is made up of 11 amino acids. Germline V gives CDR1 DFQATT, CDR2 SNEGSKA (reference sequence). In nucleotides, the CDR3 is TGCAGTGCTAGAGATCTAGATGGCTACACCTTC. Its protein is CSARDLDGYTF.

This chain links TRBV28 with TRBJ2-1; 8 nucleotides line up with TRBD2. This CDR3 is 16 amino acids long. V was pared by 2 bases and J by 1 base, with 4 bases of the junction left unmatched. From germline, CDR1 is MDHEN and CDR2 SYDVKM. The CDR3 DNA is TGTGCCAGCAGTTTAGTGAGCGGGAGTTCCTACAATGAGCAGTTCTTC. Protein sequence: CASSLVSGSSYNEQFF.

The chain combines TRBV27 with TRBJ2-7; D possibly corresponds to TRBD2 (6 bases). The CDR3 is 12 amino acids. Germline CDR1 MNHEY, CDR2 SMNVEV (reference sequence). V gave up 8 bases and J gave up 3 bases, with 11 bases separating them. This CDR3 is CASGTANYEQYF. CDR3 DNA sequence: TGTGCCAGCGGGACTGCAAACTACGAGCAGTACTTC.

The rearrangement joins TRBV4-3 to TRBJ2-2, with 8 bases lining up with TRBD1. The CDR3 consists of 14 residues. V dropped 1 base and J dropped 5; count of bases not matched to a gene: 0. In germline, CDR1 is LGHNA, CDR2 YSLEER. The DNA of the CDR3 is TGCGCCAGCAGCCAAGGACAGGGGACCGGGGAGCTGTTTTTT. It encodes CASSQGQGTGELFF.

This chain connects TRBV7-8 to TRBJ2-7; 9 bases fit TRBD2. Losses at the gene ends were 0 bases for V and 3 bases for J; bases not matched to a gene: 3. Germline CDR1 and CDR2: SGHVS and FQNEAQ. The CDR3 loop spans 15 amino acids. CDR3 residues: CASSLAGSGSYEQYF. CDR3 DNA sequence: TGTGCCAGCAGCTTAGCCGGTAGCGGGAGCTACGAGCAGTACTTC.

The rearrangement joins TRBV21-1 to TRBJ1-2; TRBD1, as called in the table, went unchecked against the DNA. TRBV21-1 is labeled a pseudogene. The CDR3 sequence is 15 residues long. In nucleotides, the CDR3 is TGTGCCAGCAGCAAAGGACAGGGAATAAACTATGGCTACACCTTC. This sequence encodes CASSKGQGINYGYTF.

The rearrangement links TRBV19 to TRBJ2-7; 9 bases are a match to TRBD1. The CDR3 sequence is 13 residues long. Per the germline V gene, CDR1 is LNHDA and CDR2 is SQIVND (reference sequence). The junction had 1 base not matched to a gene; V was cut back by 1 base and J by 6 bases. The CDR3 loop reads CASSIGQGGEQYF. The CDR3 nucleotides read TGTGCCAGTAGTATAGGACAGGGGGGCGAGCAGTACTTC.

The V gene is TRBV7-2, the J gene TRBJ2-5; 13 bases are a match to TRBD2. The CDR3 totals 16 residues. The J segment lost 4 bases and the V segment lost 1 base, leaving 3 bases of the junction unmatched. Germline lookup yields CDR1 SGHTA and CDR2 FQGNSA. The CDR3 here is CASSLVLAGGVETQYF. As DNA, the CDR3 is TGTGCCAGCAGCTTAGTACTAGCGGGGGGGGTAGAGACCCAGTACTTC.

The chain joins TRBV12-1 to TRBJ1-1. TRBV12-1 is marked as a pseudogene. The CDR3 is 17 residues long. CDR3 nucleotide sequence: TGTGCCAGCAGCCCCCCTCCGAGGCCCGTGGATGCCACTGAAGCTTTCTTT. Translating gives CASSPPPRPVDATEAFF.

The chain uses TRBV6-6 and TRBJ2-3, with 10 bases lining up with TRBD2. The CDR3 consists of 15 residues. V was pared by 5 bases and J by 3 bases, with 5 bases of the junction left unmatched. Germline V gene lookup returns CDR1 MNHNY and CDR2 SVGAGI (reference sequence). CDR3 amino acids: CASSRAGGQTDTQYF. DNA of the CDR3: TGTGCCAGCAGTCGAGCGGGAGGGCAGACAGATACGCAGTATTTT.

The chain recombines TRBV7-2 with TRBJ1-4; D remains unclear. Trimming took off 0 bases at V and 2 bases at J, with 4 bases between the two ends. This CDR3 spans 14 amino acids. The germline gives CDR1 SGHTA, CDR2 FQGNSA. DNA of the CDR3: TGTGCCAGCAGCTTAGCAGCCACTAATGAAAAACTGTTTTTT. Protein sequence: CASSLAATNEKLFF.

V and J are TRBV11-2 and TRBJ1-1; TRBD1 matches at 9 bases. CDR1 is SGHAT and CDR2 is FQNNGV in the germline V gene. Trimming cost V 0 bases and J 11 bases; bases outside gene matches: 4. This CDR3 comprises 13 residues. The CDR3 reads CASSLDGTGMAFF. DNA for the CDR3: TGTGCCAGCAGCTTAGACGGGACAGGGATGGCTTTCTTT. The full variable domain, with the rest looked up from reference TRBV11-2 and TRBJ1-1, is EAGVAQSPRYKIIEKRQSVAFWCNPISGHATLYWYQQILGQGPKLLIQFQNNGVVDDSQLPKDRFSAERLKGVDSTLKIQPAKLEDSAVYLCASSLDGTGMAFFGQGTRLTVV.

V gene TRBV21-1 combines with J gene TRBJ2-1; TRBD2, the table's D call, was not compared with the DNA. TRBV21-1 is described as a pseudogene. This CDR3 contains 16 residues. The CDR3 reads CASSRVSGGCHNEQFF. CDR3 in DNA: TGTGCCAGCAGCCGGGTATCTGGCGGTTGTCACAATGAGCAGTTCTTC.

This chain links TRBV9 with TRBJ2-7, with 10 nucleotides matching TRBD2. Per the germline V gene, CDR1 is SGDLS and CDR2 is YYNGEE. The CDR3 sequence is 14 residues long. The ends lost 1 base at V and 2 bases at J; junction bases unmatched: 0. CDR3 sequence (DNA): TGTGCCAGCAGCGTAAGCGGGAGGGCCTACGAGCAGTACTTC. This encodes CASSVSGRAYEQYF. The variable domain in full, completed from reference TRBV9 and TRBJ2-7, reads DSGVTQTPKHLITATGQRVTLRCSPRSGDLSVYWYQQSLDQGLQFLIQYYNGEERAKGNILERFSAQQFPDLHSELNLSSLELGDSALYFCASSVSGRAYEQYFGPGTRLTVT.

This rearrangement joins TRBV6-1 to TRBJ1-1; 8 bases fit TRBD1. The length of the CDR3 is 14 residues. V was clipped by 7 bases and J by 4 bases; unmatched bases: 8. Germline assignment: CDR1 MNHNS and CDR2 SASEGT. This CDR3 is CASNEEQGVTEAFF. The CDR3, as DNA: TGTGCCAGCAATGAGGAACAGGGGGTCACTGAAGCTTTCTTT.

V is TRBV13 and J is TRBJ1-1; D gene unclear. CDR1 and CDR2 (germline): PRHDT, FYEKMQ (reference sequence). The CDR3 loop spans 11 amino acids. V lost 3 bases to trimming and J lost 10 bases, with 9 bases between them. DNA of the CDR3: TGTGCCAGCAGCTTGGGAGGGAGAGCTTTCTTT. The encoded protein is CASSLGGRAFF.

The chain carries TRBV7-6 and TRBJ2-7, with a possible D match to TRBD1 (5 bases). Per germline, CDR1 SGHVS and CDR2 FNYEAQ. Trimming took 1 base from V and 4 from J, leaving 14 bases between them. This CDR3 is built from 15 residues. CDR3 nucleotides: TGTGCCAGCAGCTTAGTTAGTGGCAGGGCTTACGAGCAGTACTTC. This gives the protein CASSLVSGRAYEQYF.

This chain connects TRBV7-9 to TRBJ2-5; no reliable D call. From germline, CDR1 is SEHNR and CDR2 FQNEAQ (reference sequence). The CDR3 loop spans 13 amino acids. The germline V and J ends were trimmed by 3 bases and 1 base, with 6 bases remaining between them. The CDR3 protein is CASSLSLQETQYF. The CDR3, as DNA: TGTGCCAGCAGCTTGAGCCTCCAAGAGACCCAGTACTTC.

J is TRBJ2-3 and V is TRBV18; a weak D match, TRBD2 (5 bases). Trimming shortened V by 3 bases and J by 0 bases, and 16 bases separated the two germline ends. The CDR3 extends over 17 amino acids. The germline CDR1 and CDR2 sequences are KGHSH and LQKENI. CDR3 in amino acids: CASSPGIWKGSTDTQYF. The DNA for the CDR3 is TGTGCCAGCTCACCCGGGATCTGGAAAGGGAGCACAGATACGCAGTATTTT.